This TCR beta chain emerged from a study of beta chain features in type 1 diabetes. Study outcomes and limitations: Insertions were fewer and deletions more numerous at VDJ junctions in type 1 diabetes patients.

Isolated RNA was reverse transcribed in full, so expressed TCRB transcripts were sequenced. The repertoire was sequenced with immunoSEQ multiplex PCR; TCRdb's copy has only in-frame clones and lacks some. The repertoire holds under 950,000 clones, with 15% to 20% as singletons. Comment on this clone: The antigen is unknown.

Staining for CD45RO/CCR7/CD25/CD127/CD95/CD27 allowed sorting of CD4+ naive, central memory, regulatory and stem cell-like memory cells. Sort purity for all populations was recorded as exceeding 98%. Germline lookup yields CDR1 LNHDA and CDR2 SQIVND (reference sequence). CDR3 size: 15 residues. V was trimmed by 3 bases and J by 2 bases, leaving 10 bases between them. The sample comprised naive CD4+ T cells from blood. This clonotype originated in a woman between 18 and 29 years old in good health. The chain links TRBV19 to TRBJ2-2; D not resolved. The CDR3 loop reads CASSMNLVNTGELFF. CDR3 coding DNA: TGTGCCAGTAGTATGAATTTGGTCAACACCGGGGAGCTGTTTTTT.